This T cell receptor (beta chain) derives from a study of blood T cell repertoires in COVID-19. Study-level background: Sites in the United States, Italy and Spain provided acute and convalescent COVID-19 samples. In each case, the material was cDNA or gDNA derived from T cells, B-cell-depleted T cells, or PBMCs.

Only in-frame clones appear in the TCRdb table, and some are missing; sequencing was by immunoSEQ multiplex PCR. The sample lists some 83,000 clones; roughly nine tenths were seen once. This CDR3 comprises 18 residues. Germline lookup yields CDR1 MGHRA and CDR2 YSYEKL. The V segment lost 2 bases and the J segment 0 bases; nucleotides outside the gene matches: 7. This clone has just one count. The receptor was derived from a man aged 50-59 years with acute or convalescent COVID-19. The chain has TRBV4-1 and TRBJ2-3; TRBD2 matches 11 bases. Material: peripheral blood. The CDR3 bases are TGCGCCAGCAGCCAAACGCTCGGGACTAGCGGCAGCACAGATACGCAGTATTTT. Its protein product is CASSQTLGTSGSTDTQYF.